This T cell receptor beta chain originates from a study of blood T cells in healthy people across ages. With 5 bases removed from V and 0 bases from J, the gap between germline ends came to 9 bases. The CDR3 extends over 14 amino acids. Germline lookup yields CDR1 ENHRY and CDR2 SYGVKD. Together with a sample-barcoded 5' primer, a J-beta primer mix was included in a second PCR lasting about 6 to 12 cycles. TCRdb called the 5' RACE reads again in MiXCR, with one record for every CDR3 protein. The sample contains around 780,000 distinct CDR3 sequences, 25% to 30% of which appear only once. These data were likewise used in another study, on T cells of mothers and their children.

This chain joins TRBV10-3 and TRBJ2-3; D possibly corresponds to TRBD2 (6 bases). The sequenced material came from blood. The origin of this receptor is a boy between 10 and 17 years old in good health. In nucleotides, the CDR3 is TGTGCCATCAGTATAGCGGAGAGCACAGATACGCAGTATTTT. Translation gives CAISIAESTDTQYF.